These T cell receptor beta chains were read from a single sample in a study of T cells in localized non-small cell lung cancer. Sequencing was performed with immunoSEQ multiplex PCR; in TCRdb, only in-frame clones are kept and a portion is missing. The table includes several thousand clones, approximately 32% detected once. The source was lung tumor tissue, collected before any cancer treatment. The receptors were gathered from a man aged 35-75 years with stage III lung adenocarcinoma. CDR3s include the opening cysteine and the closing phenylalanine or tryptophan. The D gene is left open where the match is weak. Size values are once, few and many counts, or a class for expanded clones, and some rows have none.

-	TRBV19	TRBJ2-7	few	CASSSTASYEQYF	TGTGCCAGTAGTTCGACGGCCTCCTACGAGCAGTACTTC
-	TRBV11-3	TRBJ1-6	medium-sized	CASSLGRTYNSPLHF	TGTGCCAGCAGCTTAGGGAGGACCTATAATTCACCCCTCCACTTT
-	TRBV8-2	TRBJ2-1	-	CASSLFGASGRNEQFF	TGTGCCAGCAGTTTATTTGGGGCTAGCGGGAGGAATGAGCAGTTCTTC
-	TRBV6-8	TRBJ2-3	-	CASSYPPTADTQYF	TGTGCCAGCAGTTACCCCCCGACAGCGGATACGCAGTATTTT
TRBD2	TRBV9	TRBJ2-5	few	CASSGLAGKIFLETQYF	TGTGCCAGCAGTGGTCTAGCGGGAAAGATTTTTTTAGAGACCCAGTACTTC
-	TRBV30	TRBJ2-1	-	CAWSARVEGEQFF	TGTGCCTGGAGTGCCCGAGTGGAGGGTGAGCAGTTCTTC
-	TRBV6-4	TRBJ2-1	few	CASTLSGGTVEFF	TGTGCCAGCACCCTGTCGGGGGGCACCGTAGAGTTCTTC
TRBD2	TRBV6-8	TRBJ2-6	few	CASTSGSSGANVLTF	TGTGCCAGCACTAGCGGGAGCTCTGGGGCCAACGTCCTGACTTTC
-	TRBV9	TRBJ1-3	few	CASCDGTLSGNTIYF	TGTGCCAGCTGCGACGGGACACTCTCTGGAAACACCATATATTTT
-	TRBV28	TRBJ1-1	few	CASRQTLRDRNTEAFF	TGTGCCAGCAGACAAACCCTCAGGGATAGGAACACTGAAGCTTTCTTT
TRBD1	TRBV9	TRBJ1-2	few	CASSVQQGAGGYTF	TGTGCCAGCAGCGTCCAACAGGGGGCCGGAGGCTACACCTTC
TRBD2	TRBV18	TRBJ2-3	once	CASSSSSGGTDTQYF	TGTGCCAGCTCATCCTCTAGCGGGGGCACAGATACGCAGTATTTT
-	TRBV11-3	TRBJ1-5	-	CASSFSWVETQPQHF	TGTGCCAGCAGCTTCTCATGGGTCGAAACCCAGCCCCAGCATTTT
-	TRBV11-3	TRBJ2-1	few	CASSLDKGTGEQFF	TGTGCCAGCAGCTTAGATAAGGGGACGGGTGAGCAGTTCTTC
-	TRBV18	TRBJ2-3	-	CASSIDSNGEYF	TGTGCCAGCTCAATCGACTCGAACGGGGAGTATTTT
-	TRBV6-8	TRBJ2-7	-	CASSYDSSYEQYF	TGTGCCAGCAGTTACGACAGTTCCTACGAGCAGTACTTC